These 7 T cell receptor beta chains originate from one sample sequenced in a study of neurological immune-mediated disorders. TCRdb redid the calling of the 5' RACE reads with MiXCR, one entry per CDR3 protein. The sample includes tens of thousands of distinct CDR3 sequences, roughly a sixth of them seen just once. The sequencing sample was made of PBMCs. These receptors all stem from a middle-aged woman in good health.

This clonotype was detected many times. This chain uses TRBV6-5 with TRBJ1-4; D ambiguous. Germline V CDR1 and CDR2: MNHEY, SVGAGI. Trimming took off 0 bases at V and 4 bases at J, with 18 bases between the two ends. CDR3 length equals 18 residues. The chain's CDR3 is CASSYSGVGFWDNEKLFF. As DNA, the CDR3 is TGTGCCAGCAGTTACTCCGGGGTTGGATTTTGGGATAATGAAAAACTGTTTTTT.

This clonotype was counted at least ten times. The V call is TRBV27, the J call TRBJ1-2; 7 bases fit TRBD1. Germline CDR1 MNHEY, CDR2 SMNVEV (reference sequence). The CDR3 contains 13 residues. Trimming took 4 bases from V and 4 from J; bases not matched to a gene: 3. CDR3 nucleotide sequence: TGTGCCAGCAGTTACAGGGGTAGCTATGGCTACACCTTC. This translates into CASSYRGSYGYTF.

There are many counts of this clonotype. The chain recombines TRBV20-1 with TRBJ2-5; 8 bases align to TRBD1. This CDR3 has 14 amino acids. Germline assignment: CDR1 DFQATT and CDR2 SNEGSKA (reference sequence). The trim removed 5 bases at V and 4 bases at J, leaving 9 bases unmatched. The CDR3 sequence is CSAPDRGGGETQYF. DNA for the CDR3: TGCAGTGCTCCCGACAGGGGCGGTGGAGAGACCCAGTACTTC.

About this clonotype: With a much larger clone just one base away, this may be a read error. The chain recombines TRBV6-1 with TRBJ2-3, with no clear D. Per the germline V gene, CDR1 is MNHNS and CDR2 is SASEGT. The CDR3 runs to 16 residues. The CDR3 here is CVSSEALARVWNTQYF. DNA for the CDR3: TGTGTCAGCAGTGAAGCTTTGGCCCGGGTATGGAATACGCAGTATTTT.

The table lists this clonotype with many counts. The rearrangement links TRBV5-8 to TRBJ2-1; D is possibly TRBD1 (5 bases). The CDR3 totals 15 residues. The germline gives CDR1 SGHTS, CDR2 YDEGEE. V gave up 4 bases and J gave up 2 bases, with 13 bases separating them. Written as DNA, the CDR3 is TGTGCCAGCAGCCGCCAGGGAAATACCTACAATGAGCAGTTCTTC. This codes for CASSRQGNTYNEQFF.

At least ten counts were recorded for this clonotype. The V gene is TRBV5-5, the J gene TRBJ2-2; 7 bases are a match to TRBD2. V shed 0 bases, J shed 1 base, and the junction held 3 bases outside the gene matches. Germline V gene lookup returns CDR1 SGHKS and CDR2 YYEKEE (reference sequence). The CDR3 totals 16 residues. For the CDR3, the DNA is TGTGCCAGCAGCTTGGAGTCTAGCGGGAACACCGGGGAGCTGTTTTTT. This codes for CASSLESSGNTGELFF.

This clonotype occurred many times. The V and J genes are TRBV20-1 and TRBJ2-3; 14 nucleotides line up with TRBD2. CDR1 and CDR2 (germline): DFQATT, SNEGSKA (reference sequence). The V segment lost 1 base and the J segment 2 bases; nucleotides outside the gene matches: 5. The CDR3 spans 17 residues. CDR3 DNA sequence: TGCAGTGCTAGAGCCGGACTAGCGGGGGGTATCACAGATACGCAGTATTTT. Amino acid sequence: CSARAGLAGGITDTQYF.